The 11 T cell receptor beta chains below were found in one sample sequenced in a study of cytomegalovirus exposure and HLA in healthy donors. In the PCR, 60 Vbeta and 13 Jbeta primers were used. The table came from immunoSEQ multiplex PCR; TCRdb's copy has only in-frame clones and leaves some out. There are roughly 100,000 clones in the sample; more than 65% occur only once, and 10% to 13% lies in the top ten. The sample was PBMCs. The receptors derive from a young woman in good health and CMV-seropositive.

The J gene is TRBJ2-1, the V gene TRBV29-1; 8 bases are a match to TRBD2. This CDR3 comprises 14 residues. Per germline, CDR1 SQVTM and CDR2 ANQGSEA. Losses at the gene ends were 7 bases for V and 5 bases for J; bases not matched to a gene: 10. CDR3 DNA sequence: TGCAGCGGGTACAGCGGGGGCCACGACAATGAGCAGTTCTTC. This encodes CSGYSGGHDNEQFF.

The chain joins TRBV11-2 to TRBJ1-4; 8 nucleotides line up with TRBD1. The J segment lost 3 bases and the V segment lost 8 bases, leaving 8 bases of the junction unmatched. The CDR3 totals 15 residues. The germline V gene encodes CDR1 SGHAT and CDR2 FQNNGV. The CDR3 nucleotides read TGTGCCAGCCAAGTGCAGGGGGCCTCTAATGAAAAACTGTTTTTT. Translated, it gives CASQVQGASNEKLFF.

This chain connects TRBV9 to TRBJ2-1; D is perhaps TRBD2 (6 bases). V lost 3 bases and J 5 bases, leaving 12 bases between the germline ends. This CDR3 has 14 amino acids. Germline CDR1 SGDLS, CDR2 YYNGEE. CDR3 DNA sequence: TGTGCCAGCAGCGCCCCGGGACTTAACAATGAGCAGTTCTTC. It translates to CASSAPGLNNEQFF.

This clone has more than one count but fewer than ten. The rearrangement joins TRBV9 to TRBJ2-1; 7 nucleotides match TRBD1. The CDR3 is made up of 15 amino acids. Germline V gene lookup returns CDR1 SGDLS and CDR2 YYNGEE. V was pared by 1 base and J by 5 bases, with 6 bases of the junction left unmatched. CDR3 sequence reads: CASSVRGTENNEQFF. The CDR3 DNA is TGTGCCAGCAGCGTAAGAGGGACAGAGAACAATGAGCAGTTCTTC.

In this sample, this clone turned up a few times. This chain uses TRBV2 with TRBJ1-2; D perhaps matches TRBD1 (6 bases). The CDR3 sequence is 12 residues long. Germline V gene data show CDR1 as SNHLY and CDR2 as FYNNEI. The V end was cut by 6 bases, the J end by 7 bases, with 12 bases between. The chain's CDR3 is CASRGGLGGYTF. Written as DNA, the CDR3 is TGTGCCAGCAGGGGGGGGCTAGGTGGCTACACCTTC.

The rearrangement joins TRBV7-6 to TRBJ2-1, with 11 bases fitting TRBD2. This CDR3 spans 15 amino acids. Looked up from germline, CDR1 is SGHVS and CDR2 is FNYEAQ. Trimming at V came to 3 bases and at J to 9 bases, leaving 7 bases not matched to a gene. DNA for the CDR3: TGTGCCAGCAGCTTCGGTAGCGGGAGGGCCGGTGAGCAGTTCTTC. Translation: CASSFGSGRAGEQFF.

The chain has TRBV9 and TRBJ2-7; 7 nucleotides line up with TRBD1. Germline lookup yields CDR1 SGDLS and CDR2 YYNGEE. CDR3 length equals 13 residues. V trimming: 0 bases; J trimming: 6 bases; junction bases outside the gene matches: 3. CDR3 coding DNA: TGTGCCAGCAGCGTAGTAGGGGGCGGCGAGCAGTACTTC. The encoded protein is CASSVVGGGEQYF.

The table lists this clone with a few counts. CDR3 region: CASSEMRQFEAFF. The CDR3 DNA follows: TGTGCCAGCAGTGAAATGAGGCAGTTTGAAGCTTTCTTT. The chain has TRBV2 and TRBJ1-1; D call uncertain. The CDR3 consists of 13 residues. Germline values: CDR1 SNHLY, CDR2 FYNNEI. V shed 2 bases and J shed 7 bases, with 11 bases lying between them.

The rearrangement links TRBV7-3 to TRBJ2-1; tentatively, D is TRBD1 (5 bases). V was trimmed by 5 bases and J by 8 bases, leaving 10 bases between them. This CDR3 is 12 amino acids long. Germline lookup yields CDR1 SGHTA and CDR2 FQGTGA. CDR3 coding DNA: TGTGCCAGCAGCCCCCAGGGATATGAGCAGTTCTTC. It specifies CASSPQGYEQFF.

The V gene is TRBV19, the J gene TRBJ1-6; D perhaps matches TRBD1 (6 bases). V shed 4 bases and J shed 7 bases, with 14 bases lying between them. Per the germline V gene, CDR1 is LNHDA and CDR2 is SQIVND (reference sequence). CDR3 length equals 15 residues. CDR3 region: CASSTVQGRNSPLHF. CDR3 in DNA: TGTGCCAGTAGTACGGTCCAGGGGAGAAATTCACCCCTCCACTTT.

This chain joins TRBV6-1 and TRBJ2-7; TRBD1 is a possible D gene (6 bases). Germline CDR1 reads MNHNS; CDR2 reads SASEGT. The CDR3 is 15 residues long. Trimming cost V 0 bases and J 4 bases, with 13 bases left between them. CDR3 residues: CASSEALGGQYEQYF. The CDR3 bases are TGTGCCAGCAGTGAAGCGCTTGGGGGACAATACGAGCAGTACTTC.